Sequencing of this T cell receptor beta chain was carried out in a study of shared clonotypes between healthy human individuals. Method: immunoSEQ multiplex PCR; TCRdb's copy keeps in-frame clones and lacks some. The sample lists millions of clones, about 93% occurring once. Naive CD8 cells lacked CD45RO, underwent positive selection for CCR7 and left out terminally differentiated effector memory CD45RA+ cells. CDR1 SGHAT and CDR2 FQNNGV come from the germline V gene. This CDR3 has 17 amino acids. Trimming took 5 bases from V and 0 from J; bases not matched to a gene: 12. The V call is TRBV11-2, the J call TRBJ1-1; TRBD1 matches 7 bases. The sequenced sample was naive CD8+ T cells from PBMCs. The clonotype was recovered from a man aged 18 to 30 in good health. Some clones in this sample may be carry-over from other donors' samples. The CDR3 DNA reads TGTGCCAGCAGCCCTCGGACAGGCCGAGTCATGAACACTGAAGCTTTCTTT. Amino acid sequence: CASSPRTGRVMNTEAFF.